These 10 T cell receptor beta chains came from one sample sequenced in a study of blood T cell repertoires in COVID-19. Clones were sequenced by immunoSEQ multiplex PCR, and TCRdb holds only the in-frame ones, with some missing. This repertoire shows over 110,000 clones, about 91% found once; its top ten account for around 26%. The specimen was peripheral blood. The receptors shown here come from a human donor in a cohort sampled during active COVID-19.

This chain links TRBV11-2 with TRBJ1-1; TRBD1 matches 7 bases. This CDR3 is 13 amino acids long. Germline loops: CDR1 SGHAT, CDR2 FQNNGV. V lost 5 bases, J lost 5 bases, and 5 bases stayed unmatched. The CDR3, as DNA: TGTGCCAGCAGCCCCCACAGGGGAACTGAAGCTTTCTTT. The encoded protein is CASSPHRGTEAFF.

This clone was seen only a few times. This chain links TRBV25-1 with TRBJ1-2; 11 bases are shared with TRBD1. Germline V CDR1 and CDR2: MGHDK, SYGVNS. The CDR3 spans 13 residues. Trimming removed 8 bases from V and 8 bases from J; junction bases left unmatched: 7. CDR3 amino acids: CASQRDRGSGYTF. CDR3 nucleotide sequence: TGTGCCAGCCAAAGGGACAGGGGGAGCGGCTACACCTTC.

The V gene is TRBV24-1, the J gene TRBJ1-1; TRBD1 agrees at 8 bases. This CDR3 has 13 amino acids. The trim removed 9 bases at V and 5 bases at J, leaving 7 bases unmatched. In germline, CDR1 is KGHDR, CDR2 SFDVKD. The CDR3 loop is CATSDRGWTEAFF. CDR3 in DNA: TGTGCCACCTCTGACAGGGGATGGACTGAAGCTTTCTTT.

The chain uses TRBV19 and TRBJ1-5; 7 nucleotides match TRBD1. Unmatched junction bases numbered 5, after V lost 5 bases and J lost 7 bases. Germline-derived CDR1 and CDR2 are LNHDA and SQIVND (reference sequence). The CDR3 contains 13 residues. The CDR3 DNA reads TGTGCCAGTAGTTGGCAGGGGGAACAGCCCCAGCATTTT. As protein: CASSWQGEQPQHF.

This chain uses TRBV25-1 with TRBJ1-2; tentative D call: TRBD1 (6 bases). V lost 8 bases and J 3 bases, leaving 13 bases between the germline ends. The V gene's germline CDR1 is MGHDK and CDR2 SYGVNS. The CDR3 length is 13 residues. The CDR3 sequence: CASGGRTDYGYTF. The CDR3 region has the DNA TGTGCCAGCGGGGGCCGGACAGACTATGGCTACACCTTC.

The chain carries TRBV7-3 and TRBJ2-2; 11 nucleotides agree with TRBD1. J was trimmed by 7 bases and V by 1 base; bases with no gene match: 8. The CDR3 contains 17 residues. Per the germline V gene, CDR1 is SGHTA and CDR2 is FQGTGA. Written as DNA, the CDR3 is TGTGCCAGCAGCTTAAACCCCGGGGACAGGGGGAGCGGGGAGCTGTTTTTT. It yields the protein CASSLNPGDRGSGELFF.

The chain has TRBV10-3 and TRBJ2-5; 7 bases are a match to TRBD1. The V segment lost 6 bases and the J segment 3 bases; nucleotides outside the gene matches: 1. Germline assignment: CDR1 ENHRY and CDR2 SYGVKD. The CDR3 spans 12 residues. The CDR3 nucleotides are TGTGCCATCAGCGGACAGGAAGAGACCCAGTACTTC. Translation: CAISGQEETQYF.

The rearrangement links TRBV7-8 to TRBJ2-3; the match to TRBD1 covers 7 bases. This CDR3 contains 16 residues. Germline assignment: CDR1 SGHVS and CDR2 FQNEAQ. V was clipped by 2 bases and J by 2 bases; unmatched bases: 7. CDR3 DNA: TGTGCCAGCAGCTTATTTCTGACAGGGAACACAGATACGCAGTATTTT. Translating it yields CASSLFLTGNTDTQYF. The variable domain in full, with the rest retrieved from reference TRBV7-8 and TRBJ2-3, is GAGVSQSPRYKVAKRGQDVALRCDPISGHVSLFWYQQALGQGPEFLTYFQNEAQLDKSGLPSDRFFAERPEGSVSTLKIQRTQQEDSAVYLCASSLFLTGNTDTQYFGPGTRLTVL.

The rearrangement joins TRBV6-5 to TRBJ1-4; 9 nucleotides align to TRBD1. V lost 6 bases to trimming and J lost 8 bases; unmatched junction nucleotides: 7. The germline CDR1 and CDR2 sequences are MNHEY and SVGAGI. The CDR3 totals 14 residues. CDR3 sequence reads: CASRKTGGGEKLFF. CDR3 nucleotides: TGTGCCAGCAGAAAAACAGGGGGCGGAGAAAAACTGTTTTTT.

V and J are TRBV5-5 and TRBJ2-1; D perhaps matches TRBD2 (6 bases). The CDR3 totals 14 residues. V was shortened by 0 bases and J by 5 bases, with 9 bases between the two germline ends. Per germline, CDR1 SGHKS and CDR2 YYEKEE (reference sequence). The CDR3 DNA sequence: TGTGCCAGCAGCTTGGTGGACTATCACAATGAGCAGTTCTTC. This codes for CASSLVDYHNEQFF.